Presented here are 15 T cell receptor beta chains from one specimen sequenced in a study of CD8+ T cells in alopecia areata. cDNA prepared by RNA extraction and subsequent reverse transcription served as the template for sequencing. The repertoire was sequenced with immunoSEQ multiplex PCR; TCRdb's copy has only in-frame clones and lacks some. The top ten hold over 0.75% of the sample, which has over 120,000 clones, 45% to 60% seen once. This sample comprised CD4+ T cells sorted from blood, obtained at week 0. The receptor set was obtained from a human donor with alopecia areata.

This chain joins TRBV30 and TRBJ1-4; D is unclear. The V gene lost 0 bases and the J gene lost 7 bases, with 27 bases spanning the gap. The germline CDR1 and CDR2 sequences are GTSNPN and SVGIG (reference sequence). This CDR3 is 19 amino acids long. CDR3 in amino acids: CAWSVLRSYPSGGSEKLFF. As DNA, the CDR3 is TGTGCCTGGAGTGTACTTCGTTCCTATCCGTCGGGTGGTAGTGAAAAACTGTTTTTT.

This clone was found once. CDR3 sequence (DNA): TGTGCCAGCAGCTTGGCGGGGGATACAGATACGCAGTATTTT. Translated: CASSLAGDTDTQYF. The chain couples TRBV5-6 to TRBJ2-3; TRBD2 might be the D (6 bases). The CDR3 covers 14 residues. The ends were cut back, 0 bases at V and 3 bases at J, with 8 bases in the middle. Germline V lookup: CDR1 SGHDT, CDR2 YYEEEE.

The sample holds many counts of this clone. V usage is TRBV19 and J usage is TRBJ2-1; 14 bases agree with TRBD2. Trimming at V came to 5 bases and at J to 1 base, leaving 10 bases not matched to a gene. Germline V lookup: CDR1 LNHDA, CDR2 SQIVND (reference sequence). The CDR3 is 19 residues long. The CDR3 loop is CASSSTSGRAVGSYNEQFF. Here the CDR3 DNA reads TGTGCCAGTAGTTCGACTAGCGGGAGGGCCGTCGGATCCTACAATGAGCAGTTCTTC.

The V and J genes are TRBV9 and TRBJ2-5; TRBD2 matches 11 bases. Germline V gene sequence: CDR1 SGDLS, CDR2 YYNGEE. The CDR3 totals 17 residues. The ends lost 2 bases at V and 10 bases at J; junction bases unmatched: 16. The CDR3 sequence: CASSVRTSGRILYVQYF. CDR3 DNA sequence: TGTGCCAGCAGCGTCAGGACTAGCGGGCGAATTTTGTACGTCCAGTACTTC.

The sample holds a few counts of this clone. The V call is TRBV7-2, the J call TRBJ1-2; D is perhaps TRBD1 (5 bases). The CDR3 is made up of 14 amino acids. Germline CDR1 and CDR2: SGHTA and FQGNSA. The V and J ends lost 5 bases and 8 bases respectively, with 18 bases between them. CDR3 sequence: CASSEKGPGRGYTF. DNA of the CDR3: TGTGCCAGCAGCGAGAAAGGTCCAGGGCGGGGCTACACCTTC.

J is TRBJ1-4 and V is TRBV30; TRBD1 might be the D (5 bases). Trimming left V 3 bases short and J 3 bases short, with 14 bases between. The germline V gene encodes CDR1 GTSNPN and CDR2 SVGIG (reference sequence). CDR3 length: 15 amino acids. CDR3 amino acids: CAWSWEAQANEKLFF. CDR3 in DNA: TGTGCCTGGAGCTGGGAGGCACAGGCTAATGAAAAACTGTTTTTT.

In DNA, the CDR3 is TGTGCCTGGGGGGACCCGGGCCTCCCCTACGAGCAGTACTTC. Protein sequence: CAWGDPGLPYEQYF. The rearrangement links TRBV30 to TRBJ2-7, with D perhaps assigned TRBD1 or TRBD2 (5 bases each). The CDR3 extends over 14 amino acids. The V gene lost 5 bases and the J gene lost 2 bases, with 16 bases spanning the gap. Germline CDR1 and CDR2: GTSNPN and SVGIG (reference sequence).

This clone was recorded a few times. This chain connects TRBV18 to TRBJ2-5; 7 bases align to TRBD2. Germline V lookup: CDR1 KGHSH, CDR2 LQKENI. The ends lost 0 bases at V and 7 bases at J; junction bases unmatched: 2. CDR3 length: 13 residues. This CDR3 is CASSPPSGGTQYF. The CDR3 DNA reads TGTGCCAGCTCACCACCGTCGGGAGGGACCCAGTACTTC. Full variable domain (missing parts from reference TRBV18 and TRBJ2-5): NAGVMQNPRHLVRRRGQEARLRCSPMKGHSHVYWYRQLPEEGLKFMVYLQKENIIDESGMPKERFSAEFPKEGPSILRIQQVVRGDSAAYFCASSPPSGGTQYFGPGTRLLVL.

V and J are TRBV6-1 and TRBJ2-7; D gene uncertain. The CDR3 is 14 residues long. The V gene lost 5 bases and the J gene lost 0 bases, with 11 bases spanning the gap. From germline, CDR1 is MNHNS and CDR2 SASEGT. In DNA form, the CDR3 reads TGTGCCAGCAGTTCCTACCCGAGCTCCTACGAGCAGTACTTC. Translated: CASSSYPSSYEQYF.

This clone showed up just a few times. The chain is built from TRBV2 and TRBJ2-3; D unresolved. The length of the CDR3 is 13 residues. Germline CDR1 and CDR2: SNHLY and FYNNEI. Between the trimmed V and J ends, which lost 7 bases and 4 bases, there was a span of 12 bases. The CDR3 bases are TGTGCCAGCACGAGCAGTTCGCCAGATACGCAGTATTTT. Protein sequence: CASTSSSPDTQYF.

In DNA, the CDR3 is TGCAGCGTTTACCTAGCGGGAGGAGCGGAGACCCAGTACTTC. It specifies CSVYLAGGAETQYF. The rearrangement uses TRBV29-1 and TRBJ2-5, with 11 bases aligning to TRBD2. The CDR3 runs 14 residues. Trimming took 5 bases from V and 5 from J; bases not matched to a gene: 7. The germline V gene has CDR1 SQVTM and CDR2 ANQGSEA.

The rearrangement uses TRBV9 and TRBJ2-5; tentatively, D is TRBD1 or TRBD2 (5 bases each). Germline assignment: CDR1 SGDLS and CDR2 YYNGEE. The CDR3 covers 14 residues. The V end lost 2 bases, the J end lost 5 bases, and 13 bases lay between the germline ends. The CDR3: CASSVAAGTETQYF. CDR3 sequence (DNA): TGTGCCAGCAGCGTGGCCGCAGGGACGGAGACCCAGTACTTC.

The chain couples TRBV30 to TRBJ2-7; the D gene could be TRBD1 or TRBD2 (6 bases each). CDR1 and CDR2 (germline): GTSNPN, SVGIG (reference sequence). V lost 8 bases and J lost 3, with 17 bases in between. CDR3 length: 13 residues. CDR3 nucleotides: TGTGCCGGCTCCGCGGGACACAACTACGAGCAGTACTTC. It codes for CAGSAGHNYEQYF.

This chain uses TRBV29-1 with TRBJ2-3; D uncertain. This CDR3 is built from 12 residues. The V gene's germline CDR1 is SQVTM and CDR2 ANQGSEA. V was cut by 6 bases and J by 1 base, with 8 bases left in between. CDR3 loop: CSVMIGTDTQYF. CDR3 DNA sequence: TGCAGCGTGATGATAGGCACAGATACGCAGTATTTT.

The gene calls are TRBV4-1 and TRBJ1-1, with a weak D call TRBD1 (5 bases). The CDR3 spans 17 residues. V shed 3 bases and J shed 1 base, with 18 bases lying between them. Germline CDR1 reads MGHRA; CDR2 reads YSYEKL. Here the CDR3 DNA reads TGCGCCAGCAGCCAGCCCCTGGGCGGGGGAACGAACACTGAAGCTTTCTTT. Encoded protein: CASSQPLGGGTNTEAFF.